This T cell receptor beta chain was found in a study of CD8 T cells in ankylosing spondylitis. This clonotype came up many times. A single record per CDR3 protein comes from TCRdb applying MiXCR to the 5' RACE reads. The data contain around 300,000 distinct CDR3 sequences, 11% of them singletons. J gave up 8 bases and V 4 bases, and 6 bases lay outside the gene matches. CDR3 length: 13 residues. The V gene's germline CDR1 is SGHRS and CDR2 YFSETQ. V usage is TRBV5-1 and J usage is TRBJ2-1; 7 bases align to TRBD2. The sample comprised blood, either unsorted or a sorted T cell fraction (not recorded which). This receptor was identified in a female donor with ankylosing spondylitis or in good health (not recorded which). The CDR3 loop is CASSLALADEQFF. Here the CDR3 DNA reads TGCGCCAGCAGCCTGGCCCTAGCGGATGAGCAGTTCTTC.